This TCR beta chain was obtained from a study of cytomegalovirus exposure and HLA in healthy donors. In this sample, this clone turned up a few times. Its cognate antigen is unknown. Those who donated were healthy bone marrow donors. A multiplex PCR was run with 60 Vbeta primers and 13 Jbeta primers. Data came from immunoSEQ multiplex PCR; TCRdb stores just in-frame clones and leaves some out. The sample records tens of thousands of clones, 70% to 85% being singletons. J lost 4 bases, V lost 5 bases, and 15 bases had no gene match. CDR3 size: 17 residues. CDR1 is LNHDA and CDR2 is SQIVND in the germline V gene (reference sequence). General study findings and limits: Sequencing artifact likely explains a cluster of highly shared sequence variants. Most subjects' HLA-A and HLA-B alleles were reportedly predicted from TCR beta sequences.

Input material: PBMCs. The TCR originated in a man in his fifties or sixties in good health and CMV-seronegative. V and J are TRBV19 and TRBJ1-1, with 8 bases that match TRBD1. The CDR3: CASSDDRGSRKRTEAFF. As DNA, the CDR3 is TGTGCCAGTAGTGACGACAGGGGCAGTAGGAAGCGCACTGAAGCTTTCTTT. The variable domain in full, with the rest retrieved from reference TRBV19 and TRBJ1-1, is DGGITQSPKYLFRKEGQNVTLSCEQNLNHDAMYWYRQDPGQGLRLIYYSQIVNDFQKGDIAEGYSVSREKKESFPLTVTSAQKNPTAFYLCASSDDRGSRKRTEAFFGQGTRLTVV.